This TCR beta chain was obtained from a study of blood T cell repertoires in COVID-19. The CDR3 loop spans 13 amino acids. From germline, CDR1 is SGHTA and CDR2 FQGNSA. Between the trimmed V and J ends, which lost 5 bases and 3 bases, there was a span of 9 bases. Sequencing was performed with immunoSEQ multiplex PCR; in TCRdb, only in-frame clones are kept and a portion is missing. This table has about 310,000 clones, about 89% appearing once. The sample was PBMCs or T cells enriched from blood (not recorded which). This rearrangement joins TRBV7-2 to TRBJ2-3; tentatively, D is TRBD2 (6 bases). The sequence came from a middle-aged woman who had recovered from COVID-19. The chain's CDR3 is CASSPLATDTQYF. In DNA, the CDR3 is TGTGCCAGCAGCCCGCTAGCGACAGATACGCAGTATTTT.